This is a list of T cell receptor beta chains from one sample in a study of T cells in Graves' hyperthyroidism and ophthalmopathy. TCRdb called the multiplex PCR reads again in MiXCR, with one record for every CDR3 protein. The sample lists hundreds of thousands of distinct CDR3 sequences, around a fifth seen once, with approximately 49% in the top ten. The specimen was blood. These receptors came from a woman between 70 and 85 years old with Graves' ophthalmopathy. The CDR3 runs from the conserved cysteine through the conserved F or W. The order of the fields is V gene, clone size, D gene, J gene, CDR3 protein, CDR3 DNA. D genes are given only for firm matches. The size of a clone is reported for some rows only, either as once, few or many, or as a class for expanded clones.

V gene: TRBV28; clone size: .; D gene: .; J gene: TRBJ2-1; CDR3 protein: CAVGNRGNDYNEQFF; CDR3 DNA: TGTGCCGTGGGAAACCGGGGGAATGACTACAATGAGCAGTTCTTC
V gene: TRBV4-3; clone size: few; D gene: .; J gene: TRBJ2-1; CDR3 protein: CASSQDARYNEQFF; CDR3 DNA: TGCGCCAGCAGCCAAGATGCCAGGTACAATGAGCAGTTCTTC
V gene: TRBV13; clone size: .; D gene: .; J gene: TRBJ1-5; CDR3 protein: CASSYGVNQPQHF; CDR3 DNA: TGTGCCAGCAGCTACGGGGTAAATCAGCCCCAGCATTTT
V gene: TRBV6-1; clone size: few; D gene: TRBD2; J gene: TRBJ2-1; CDR3 protein: CASKGVAGGGEQFF; CDR3 DNA: TGTGCCAGCAAGGGGGTAGCGGGAGGCGGGGAGCAGTTCTTC
V gene: TRBV11-2; clone size: many; D gene: .; J gene: TRBJ2-7; CDR3 protein: CASSLAQKTGRYEQYF; CDR3 DNA: TGTGCCAGCAGCCTAGCCCAGAAGACGGGGCGCTACGAGCAGTACTTC
V gene: TRBV6-2/TRBV6-3; clone size: .; D gene: .; J gene: TRBJ2-7; CDR3 protein: CASSYGGEQYF; CDR3 DNA: TGTGCCAGCAGTTATGGAGGCGAGCAGTACTTC
V gene: TRBV2; clone size: many; D gene: .; J gene: TRBJ1-6; CDR3 protein: CASSEEMQGTSPLHF; CDR3 DNA: TGTGCCAGCAGTGAAGAGATGCAGGGGACTTCACCCCTCCACTTT
V gene: TRBV12-3/TRBV12-4; clone size: .; D gene: .; J gene: TRBJ1-3; CDR3 protein: CASSFAGPSGNTIYF; CDR3 DNA: TGTGCCAGCAGTTTTGCGGGGCCCTCTGGAAACACCATATATTTT
V gene: TRBV5-1; clone size: many; D gene: .; J gene: TRBJ2-7; CDR3 protein: CASSLEGTTYYEQYF; CDR3 DNA: TGCGCCAGCAGCTTGGAGGGGACAACCTACTACGAGCAGTACTTC
V gene: TRBV20-1; clone size: once; D gene: TRBD1; J gene: TRBJ1-3; CDR3 protein: CSAREIPGQRTSGNTIYF; CDR3 DNA: TGCAGTGCTAGAGAGATACCGGGACAGAGAACCTCTGGAAACACCATATATTTT
V gene: TRBV7-9; clone size: .; D gene: .; J gene: TRBJ2-5; CDR3 protein: CAGSLREQETQYF; CDR3 DNA: TGTGCCGGCAGCTTGCGGGAACAAGAGACCCAGTACTTC
V gene: TRBV5-6; clone size: many; D gene: TRBD1; J gene: TRBJ1-1; CDR3 protein: CASSFTGGNTEAFF; CDR3 DNA: TGTGCCAGCAGCTTCACAGGGGGCAACACTGAAGCTTTCTTT
V gene: TRBV7-2; clone size: many; D gene: .; J gene: TRBJ2-7; CDR3 protein: CASSRRGGQGVSYEQYF; CDR3 DNA: TGTGCCAGCAGCCGAAGGGGGGGTCAGGGGGTATCCTACGAGCAGTACTTC
V gene: TRBV5-1; clone size: .; D gene: .; J gene: TRBJ1-4; CDR3 protein: CASSFWGPAEKLFF; CDR3 DNA: TGCGCCAGCAGCTTCTGGGGACCCGCTGAAAAACTGTTTTTT
V gene: TRBV6-5; clone size: once; D gene: .; J gene: TRBJ1-1; CDR3 protein: CASSYQAYRALNTEAFF; CDR3 DNA: TGTGCCAGCAGTTACCAGGCATACCGGGCCCTTAACACTGAAGCTTTCTTT
V gene: TRBV12-3/TRBV12-4; clone size: .; D gene: TRBD2; J gene: TRBJ2-1; CDR3 protein: CASRLPGLANEQFF; CDR3 DNA: TGTGCCAGCAGGCTCCCGGGACTAGCAAATGAGCAGTTCTTC
V gene: TRBV2; clone size: .; D gene: .; J gene: TRBJ1-5; CDR3 protein: CASSEGGTPNQPQHF; CDR3 DNA: TGTGCCAGCAGTGAAGGGGGGACCCCCAATCAGCCCCAGCATTTT
V gene: TRBV29-1; clone size: .; D gene: TRBD2; J gene: TRBJ2-1; CDR3 protein: CSVEALAGDEQFF; CDR3 DNA: TGCAGCGTTGAAGCACTAGCGGGCGATGAGCAGTTCTTC
V gene: TRBV27; clone size: many; D gene: TRBD1; J gene: TRBJ1-1; CDR3 protein: CASSFPQGDTMNTEAFF; CDR3 DNA: TGTGCCAGCAGCTTCCCCCAGGGGGACACCATGAACACTGAAGCTTTCTTT
V gene: TRBV5-1; clone size: few; D gene: .; J gene: TRBJ2-3; CDR3 protein: CASSLVGGLSTDTQYF; CDR3 DNA: TGCGCCAGCAGCTTGGTGGGCGGCCTTAGCACAGATACGCAGTATTTT
V gene: TRBV6-1; clone size: few; D gene: .; J gene: TRBJ1-1; CDR3 protein: CASSEVGVGTEAFF; CDR3 DNA: TGTGCCAGCAGTGAAGTCGGAGTAGGCACTGAAGCTTTCTTT
V gene: TRBV13; clone size: .; D gene: .; J gene: TRBJ1-2; CDR3 protein: CASSLKVSVGGYTF; CDR3 DNA: TGTGCCAGCAGCTTAAAAGTCTCTGTCGGGGGCTACACCTTC
V gene: TRBV6-1; clone size: .; D gene: .; J gene: TRBJ2-7; CDR3 protein: CASTPEQPGEQYF; CDR3 DNA: TGTGCCAGCACCCCAGAACAACCGGGCGAGCAGTACTTC
V gene: TRBV15; clone size: few; D gene: TRBD2; J gene: TRBJ2-2; CDR3 protein: CATSSGLAGSELFF; CDR3 DNA: TGTGCCACCAGCAGTGGACTAGCGGGGTCTGAGCTGTTTTTT
V gene: TRBV9; clone size: few; D gene: TRBD1; J gene: TRBJ2-7; CDR3 protein: CASSVRPAGQGAYEQYF; CDR3 DNA: TGTGCCAGCAGCGTTAGGCCTGCGGGACAGGGGGCTTACGAGCAGTACTTC
V gene: TRBV9; clone size: .; D gene: .; J gene: TRBJ1-1; CDR3 protein: CASSPRSLGAEAFF; CDR3 DNA: TGTGCCAGCAGCCCCAGATCCCTTGGCGCTGAAGCTTTCTTT
V gene: TRBV20-1; clone size: .; D gene: .; J gene: TRBJ2-7; CDR3 protein: CSAGKTRGAAFGEQYF; CDR3 DNA: TGCAGTGCTGGGAAAACCAGGGGGGCGGCCTTTGGTGAGCAGTACTTC
V gene: TRBV6-2/TRBV6-3; clone size: few; D gene: .; J gene: TRBJ2-7; CDR3 protein: CASSYSKGGPPYEQYF; CDR3 DNA: TGTGCCAGCAGTTACTCGAAAGGCGGACCTCCCTACGAGCAGTACTTC
V gene: TRBV24-1; clone size: few; D gene: TRBD1; J gene: TRBJ1-2; CDR3 protein: CATSVGQDRGYTF; CDR3 DNA: TGTGCCACCAGTGTCGGACAGGACAGAGGCTACACCTTC
V gene: TRBV7-3; clone size: .; D gene: .; J gene: TRBJ2-2; CDR3 protein: CASSSSPVGFTGELFF; CDR3 DNA: TGTGCCAGCAGCTCTAGCCCAGTGGGCTTCACCGGGGAGCTGTTTTTT
V gene: TRBV12-3/TRBV12-4; clone size: .; D gene: TRBD1; J gene: TRBJ1-5; CDR3 protein: CASSKGQTLQPQHF; CDR3 DNA: TGTGCCAGCAGCAAGGGACAGACTCTTCAGCCCCAGCATTTT
V gene: TRBV24-1; clone size: .; D gene: TRBD2; J gene: TRBJ2-7; CDR3 protein: CATSDFGPSGSYEQYF; CDR3 DNA: TGTGCCACCAGTGATTTCGGGCCTAGCGGGAGCTACGAGCAGTACTTC
V gene: TRBV6-1; clone size: .; D gene: .; J gene: TRBJ1-5; CDR3 protein: CASSELPGYSNQPQHF; CDR3 DNA: TGTGCCAGCAGTGAACTTCCCGGGTATAGCAATCAGCCCCAGCATTTT
V gene: TRBV30; clone size: .; D gene: TRBD2; J gene: TRBJ2-5; CDR3 protein: CAWSVPAGGSFGTQYF; CDR3 DNA: TGTGCCTGGAGTGTCCCTGCGGGAGGGTCCTTCGGGACCCAGTACTTC
V gene: TRBV7-2; clone size: many; D gene: TRBD2; J gene: TRBJ2-7; CDR3 protein: CASSLSGRGFYEQYF; CDR3 DNA: TGTGCCAGCAGCTTAAGCGGGAGGGGATTCTACGAGCAGTACTTC
V gene: TRBV2; clone size: .; D gene: .; J gene: TRBJ2-1; CDR3 protein: CASDSSYNEQFF; CDR3 DNA: TGTGCCAGCGACAGCTCCTACAATGAGCAGTTCTTC
V gene: TRBV30; clone size: few; D gene: TRBD1; J gene: TRBJ2-7; CDR3 protein: CAWSPHRGMLSEQYF; CDR3 DNA: TGTGCCTGGAGTCCACACAGGGGAATGCTGTCCGAGCAGTACTTC
V gene: TRBV24-1; clone size: .; D gene: TRBD2; J gene: TRBJ2-2; CDR3 protein: CATSDGPGLAGGNTGELFF; CDR3 DNA: TGTGCCACCAGTGATGGTCCGGGACTAGCGGGAGGAAACACCGGGGAGCTGTTTTTT
V gene: TRBV28; clone size: many; D gene: TRBD1; J gene: TRBJ1-1; CDR3 protein: CASLTGTVMNTEAFF; CDR3 DNA: TGTGCCAGCCTAACCGGGACAGTAATGAACACTGAAGCTTTCTTT
V gene: TRBV7-9; clone size: .; D gene: .; J gene: TRBJ2-1; CDR3 protein: CASSLGRRGYNEQFF; CDR3 DNA: TGTGCCAGCAGCTTAGGTAGACGGGGGTACAATGAGCAGTTCTTC
V gene: TRBV5-1; clone size: .; D gene: .; J gene: TRBJ1-4; CDR3 protein: CASSLVSGRGLEKLFF; CDR3 DNA: TGCGCCAGCAGCTTGGTTTCGGGTCGGGGACTTGAAAAACTGTTTTTT
V gene: TRBV13; clone size: .; D gene: TRBD1; J gene: TRBJ1-4; CDR3 protein: CASSSGGNNEKLFF; CDR3 DNA: TGTGCCAGCAGTTCAGGGGGTAATAATGAAAAACTGTTTTTT
V gene: TRBV7-8; clone size: .; D gene: .; J gene: TRBJ1-2; CDR3 protein: CASSLVSSRGSGYTF; CDR3 DNA: TGTGCCAGCAGCTTAGTCTCTTCCAGGGGATCCGGCTACACCTTC
V gene: TRBV6-1; clone size: many; D gene: .; J gene: TRBJ2-1; CDR3 protein: CASTILGGSYNEQFF; CDR3 DNA: TGTGCCAGCACTATACTAGGCGGGTCGTACAATGAGCAGTTCTTC
V gene: TRBV19; clone size: .; D gene: TRBD2; J gene: TRBJ2-7; CDR3 protein: CASSIKAGVVEQYF; CDR3 DNA: TGTGCCAGTAGTATAAAAGCGGGAGTTGTCGAGCAGTACTTC
V gene: TRBV12-3/TRBV12-4; clone size: many; D gene: TRBD2; J gene: TRBJ2-1; CDR3 protein: CASSFGTSGRNEQFF; CDR3 DNA: TGTGCCAGCAGTTTCGGGACTAGCGGGAGAAATGAGCAGTTCTTC
V gene: TRBV27; clone size: few; D gene: TRBD1; J gene: TRBJ2-7; CDR3 protein: CASSIQGDPTIYEQYF; CDR3 DNA: TGTGCCAGCAGTATACAGGGGGACCCCACTATCTACGAGCAGTACTTC
V gene: TRBV29-1; clone size: .; D gene: .; J gene: TRBJ2-5; CDR3 protein: CSVEDPLSDSHQETQYF; CDR3 DNA: TGCAGCGTTGAAGATCCATTGTCGGACAGCCACCAAGAGACCCAGTACTTC
V gene: TRBV29-1; clone size: .; D gene: TRBD2; J gene: TRBJ2-3; CDR3 protein: CSVGTSGRRGPDTQYF; CDR3 DNA: TGCAGCGTCGGGACTAGCGGCCGCCGGGGCCCAGATACGCAGTATTTT
V gene: TRBV7-9; clone size: .; D gene: TRBD2; J gene: TRBJ2-1; CDR3 protein: CASSLPLLAGGYNEQFF; CDR3 DNA: TGTGCCAGCAGCTTGCCCTTACTAGCGGGGGGGTACAATGAGCAGTTCTTC
V gene: TRBV19; clone size: .; D gene: TRBD1; J gene: TRBJ2-1; CDR3 protein: CASSIYRGLGEQFF; CDR3 DNA: TGTGCCAGTAGTATCTACAGGGGGCTCGGTGAGCAGTTCTTC
V gene: TRBV24-1; clone size: .; D gene: TRBD2; J gene: TRBJ2-1; CDR3 protein: CATSGRDGTSGDNEQFF; CDR3 DNA: TGTGCCACCAGTGGCAGAGATGGGACTAGCGGTGACAATGAGCAGTTCTTC
V gene: TRBV5-1; clone size: .; D gene: .; J gene: TRBJ2-1; CDR3 protein: CASTSTGSYNEQFF; CDR3 DNA: TGCGCCAGCACGTCAACAGGCTCCTACAATGAGCAGTTCTTC
V gene: TRBV5-1; clone size: few; D gene: .; J gene: TRBJ2-2; CDR3 protein: CASRHGTNTGELFF; CDR3 DNA: TGCGCCAGCAGACACGGAACGAACACCGGGGAGCTGTTTTTT
V gene: TRBV20-1; clone size: .; D gene: .; J gene: TRBJ1-1; CDR3 protein: CSAREAGKGGWGTEAFF; CDR3 DNA: TGCAGTGCTAGAGAGGCGGGGAAAGGGGGTTGGGGCACTGAAGCTTTCTTT
V gene: TRBV18; clone size: few; D gene: .; J gene: TRBJ2-1; CDR3 protein: CASSPLGGTQFF; CDR3 DNA: TGTGCCAGCTCACCCCTCGGCGGGACGCAGTTCTTC
V gene: TRBV20-1; clone size: .; D gene: .; J gene: TRBJ2-3; CDR3 protein: CSWGLFADTQYF; CDR3 DNA: TGCAGTTGGGGACTTTTCGCGGATACGCAGTATTTT